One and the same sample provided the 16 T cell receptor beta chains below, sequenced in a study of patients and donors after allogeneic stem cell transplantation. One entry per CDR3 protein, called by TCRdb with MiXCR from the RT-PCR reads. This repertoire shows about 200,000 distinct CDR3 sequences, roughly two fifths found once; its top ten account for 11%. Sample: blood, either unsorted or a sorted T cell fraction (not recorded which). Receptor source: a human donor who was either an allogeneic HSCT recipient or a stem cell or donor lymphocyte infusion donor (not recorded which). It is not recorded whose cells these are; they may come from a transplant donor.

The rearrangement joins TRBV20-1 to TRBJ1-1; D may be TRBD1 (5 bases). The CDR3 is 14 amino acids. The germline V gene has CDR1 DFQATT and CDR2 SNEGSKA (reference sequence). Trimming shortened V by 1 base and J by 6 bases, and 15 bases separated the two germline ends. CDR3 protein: CSARVPGIDPEAFF. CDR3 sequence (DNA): TGCAGTGCTAGAGTCCCAGGGATCGACCCTGAAGCTTTCTTT.

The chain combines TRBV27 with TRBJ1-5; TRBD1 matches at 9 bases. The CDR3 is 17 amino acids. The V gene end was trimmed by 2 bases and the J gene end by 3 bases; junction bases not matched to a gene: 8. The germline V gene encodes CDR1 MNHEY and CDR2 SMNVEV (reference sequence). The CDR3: CASSLGTGGLDNQPQHF. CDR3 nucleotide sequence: TGTGCCAGCAGTTTAGGTACAGGGGGCCTTGACAATCAGCCCCAGCATTTT.

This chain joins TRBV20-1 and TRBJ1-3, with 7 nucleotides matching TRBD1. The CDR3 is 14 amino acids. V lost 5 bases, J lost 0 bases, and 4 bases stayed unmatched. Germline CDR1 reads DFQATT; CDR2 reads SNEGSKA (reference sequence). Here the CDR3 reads CSAPDRRSGNTIYF. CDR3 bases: TGCAGTGCTCCGGACAGGCGCTCTGGAAACACCATATATTTT.

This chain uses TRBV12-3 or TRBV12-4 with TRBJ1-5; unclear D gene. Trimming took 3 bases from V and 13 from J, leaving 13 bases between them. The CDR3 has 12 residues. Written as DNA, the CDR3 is TGTGCCAGCAGTTTGACATCAACGGGACAGCATTTT. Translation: CASSLTSTGQHF.

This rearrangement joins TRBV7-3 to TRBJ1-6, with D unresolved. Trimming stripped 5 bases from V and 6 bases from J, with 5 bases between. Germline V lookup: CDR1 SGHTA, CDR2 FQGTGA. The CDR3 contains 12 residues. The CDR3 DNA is TGTGCCAGCAGCAATCCTAATTCACCCCTCCACTTT. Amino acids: CASSNPNSPLHF.

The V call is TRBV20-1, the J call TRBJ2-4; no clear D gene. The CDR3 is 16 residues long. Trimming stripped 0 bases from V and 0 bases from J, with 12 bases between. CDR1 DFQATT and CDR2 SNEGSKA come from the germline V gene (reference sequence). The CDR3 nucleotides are TGCAGTGCTAGAGATAGCACACTCCTAGCCAAAAACATTCAGTACTTC. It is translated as CSARDSTLLAKNIQYF.

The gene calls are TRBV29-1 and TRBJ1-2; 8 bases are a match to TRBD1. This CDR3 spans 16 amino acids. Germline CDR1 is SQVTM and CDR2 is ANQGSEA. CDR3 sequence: CSADRTGPKETYGYTF. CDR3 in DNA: TGCAGTGCTGACAGGACAGGGCCAAAAGAAACCTATGGCTACACCTTC.

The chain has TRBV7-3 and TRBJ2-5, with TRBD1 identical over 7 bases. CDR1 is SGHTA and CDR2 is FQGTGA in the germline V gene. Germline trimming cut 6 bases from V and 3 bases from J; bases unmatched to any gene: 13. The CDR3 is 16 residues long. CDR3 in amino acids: CASSAHRGLREETQYF. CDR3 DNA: TGTGCCAGCAGTGCTCACAGGGGTCTCAGAGAAGAGACCCAGTACTTC. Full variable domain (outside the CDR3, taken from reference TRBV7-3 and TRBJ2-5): GAGVSQTPSNKVTEKGKYVELRCDPISGHTALYWYRQSLGQGPEFLIYFQGTGAADDSGLPNDRFFAVRPEGSVSTLKIQRTERGDSAVYLCASSAHRGLREETQYFGPGTRLLVL.

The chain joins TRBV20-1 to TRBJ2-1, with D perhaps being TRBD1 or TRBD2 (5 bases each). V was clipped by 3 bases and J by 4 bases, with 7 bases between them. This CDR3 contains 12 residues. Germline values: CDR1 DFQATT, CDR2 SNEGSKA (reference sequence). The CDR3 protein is CSARWGYNEQFF. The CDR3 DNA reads TGCAGTGCTAGGTGGGGGTACAATGAGCAGTTCTTC.

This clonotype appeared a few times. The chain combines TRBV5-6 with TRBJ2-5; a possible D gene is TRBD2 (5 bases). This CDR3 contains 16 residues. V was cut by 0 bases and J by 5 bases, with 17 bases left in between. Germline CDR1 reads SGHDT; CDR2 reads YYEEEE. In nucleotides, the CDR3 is TGTGCCAGCAGCTTGGGATCCCTTGGGGAGTTCGAGACCCAGTACTTC. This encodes CASSLGSLGEFETQYF.

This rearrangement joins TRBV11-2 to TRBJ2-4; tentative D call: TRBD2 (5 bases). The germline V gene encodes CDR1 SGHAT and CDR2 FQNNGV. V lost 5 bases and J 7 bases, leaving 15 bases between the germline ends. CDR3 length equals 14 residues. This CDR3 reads CASSQSGMGNIQYF. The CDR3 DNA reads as TGTGCCAGCAGCCAAAGCGGAATGGGGAACATTCAGTACTTC.

This chain's CDR3 is CASSLSAGDTGELFF. CDR3 DNA: TGCGCCAGCAGCTTGTCTGCAGGGGACACCGGGGAGCTGTTTTTT. The gene calls are TRBV5-1 and TRBJ2-2, with D perhaps matching TRBD1 (6 bases). The CDR3 runs to 15 residues. The V end lost 1 base, the J end lost 3 bases, and 10 bases lay between the germline ends. In germline, CDR1 is SGHRS, CDR2 YFSETQ.

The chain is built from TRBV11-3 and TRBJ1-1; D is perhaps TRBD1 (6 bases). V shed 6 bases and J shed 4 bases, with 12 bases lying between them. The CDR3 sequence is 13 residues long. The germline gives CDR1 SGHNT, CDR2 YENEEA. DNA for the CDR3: TGTGCCAGCAGTGCCGGGACACGCACTGAAGCTTTCTTT. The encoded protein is CASSAGTRTEAFF.

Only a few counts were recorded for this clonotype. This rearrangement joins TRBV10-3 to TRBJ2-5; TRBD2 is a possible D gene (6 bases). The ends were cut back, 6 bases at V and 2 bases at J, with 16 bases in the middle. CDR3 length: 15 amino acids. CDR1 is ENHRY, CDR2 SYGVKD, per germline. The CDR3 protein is CAIRRGSGGQETQYF. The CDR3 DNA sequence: TGTGCCATCAGGAGGGGCTCTGGGGGGCAAGAGACCCAGTACTTC.

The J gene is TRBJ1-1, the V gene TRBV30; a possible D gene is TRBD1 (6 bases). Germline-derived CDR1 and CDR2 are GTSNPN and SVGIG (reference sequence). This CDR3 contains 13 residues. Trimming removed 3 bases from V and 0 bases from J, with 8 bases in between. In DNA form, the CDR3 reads TGTGCCTGGAGGGACAGCTTGAACACTGAAGCTTTCTTT. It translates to CAWRDSLNTEAFF.

The CDR3, as DNA: TGTGCCAGCAGCACCCGACAGTTGAGTACCGGGGAGCTGTTTTTT. Residues: CASSTRQLSTGELFF. The chain links TRBV7-2 to TRBJ2-2, with D possibly matching TRBD1 (5 bases). The CDR3 is 15 residues long. From germline, CDR1 is SGHTA and CDR2 FQGNSA. The V end lost 5 bases, the J end lost 5 bases, and 15 bases lay between the germline ends.